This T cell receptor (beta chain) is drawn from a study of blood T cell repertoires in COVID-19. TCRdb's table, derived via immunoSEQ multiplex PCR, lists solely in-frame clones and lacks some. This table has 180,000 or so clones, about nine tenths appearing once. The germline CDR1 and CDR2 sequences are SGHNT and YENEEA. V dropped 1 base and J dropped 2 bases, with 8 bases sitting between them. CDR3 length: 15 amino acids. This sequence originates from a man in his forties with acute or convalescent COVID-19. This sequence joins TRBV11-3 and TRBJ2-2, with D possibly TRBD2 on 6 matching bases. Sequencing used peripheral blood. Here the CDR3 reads CASSLGDLNTGELFF. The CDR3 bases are TGTGCCAGCAGCTTAGGGGACTTAAACACCGGGGAGCTGTTTTTT.